This T cell receptor (beta chain) was profiled in a study of OX40 agonist ivuxolimab in advanced cancers. With regard to the full study: The costimulatory receptor OX40 (CD134) was targeted by ivuxolimab, a fully human IgG2 agonistic monoclonal antibody. Intravenous ivuxolimab was administered to patients every 2 weeks at six dose levels: 0.01, 0.1, 0.3, 1.5, 3 and 10 mg/kg. Partial responses occurred in three dose-escalation patients: two with cutaneous melanoma and one with hepatocellular carcinoma. Of the 50 to 55 dose-escalation patients, hepatocellular carcinoma was present in about 20, melanoma in some 15, renal cell carcinoma in 9 and head and neck cancer in 9. The paper covers the monotherapy dose-escalation part of the phase I ivuxolimab trial, which included N = 52 patients. A male proportion of roughly 80% and a mean age of approximately 58 years, ranging from about 23 to 90, were recorded for the dose-escalation cohort. Peripheral TCRbeta sequencing was intended to test whether TCR sequence diversity was altered and clonal T-cell expansion was caused by ivuxolimab. Prior anti-PD-1, anti-PD-L1 or anti-CTLA-4 therapy was permitted, and checkpoint inhibitors had been received by about 44% of dose-escalation patients.

Patients with autoimmune disease history or receiving systemic immunosuppression were excluded from the trial. Peripheral blood for TCR sequencing was collected from all dose cohorts at baseline, on cycle 4 day 1, and on cycle 7 day 1. The samples were taken from a phase I, first-in-human, multicenter, open-label dose-escalation trial of ivuxolimab. Adults with locally advanced or metastatic melanoma, renal cell carcinoma, hepatocellular carcinoma or head and neck squamous cell carcinoma were enrolled in the trial. Before TCR sequencing, CD4+ T cells and CD8+ T cells from peripheral blood were sorted into separate populations. Genomic DNA was isolated from the sorted cells so that the TCRbeta CDR3 region could be sequenced. The immunoSEQ Assay was used to sequence the TCRbeta CDR3 regions. As stored in TCRdb, this immuneACCESS dataset retains in-frame rearrangements with V and J assigned. A fraction of the clones does not appear; measured against another copy, unresolved V genes explain less than half of the discrepancy, and the remainder lacks a known reason. The sample table shows about 73,000 clones, and approximately 90% are seen once. The biggest ten clones account for 10% to 11% of the sample.

The germline V gene specifies MRHNA as CDR1 and SNTAGT as CDR2. The germline V and J ends show losses of 5 bases and 3 bases respectively, and no gene match explains 3 bases of the junction. The CDR3 covers 13 residues, taking in both the cysteine and the phenylalanine. Only CDR3 DNA remains: 39 bases, in frame from the first base. In regard to this clone: Its recognized antigen is unknown. No per-base quality is available; no much larger clone lies one base away.

What the work shows at the level of the full study, not this receptor alone: Low levels of normalized T-cell clonal expansion were also shown by some nonresponding patients. At doses from 0.1 to 3.0 mg/kg, clonal expansion was seen in both CD4+ and CD8+ blood T cells between baseline and week 6. Which antigens the clonally expanded peripheral T cells were specific for was not determined. In the 0.1-3.0 mg/kg groups, partial responders were among the patients with the lowest normalized peripheral clonal expansion, particularly in CD8+ T cells. After ivuxolimab, CD8+ T cells had more expanded clones than CD4+ T cells on average.

The chain is made from TRBV6-4 and TRBJ2-5, with 7 bases aligning to TRBD1. The source is an adult with an advanced solid tumor such as melanoma, head and neck, liver or kidney cancer. The source material was CD4+ or CD8+ T cells sorted from blood, sampled in a trial of the OX40 agonist ivuxolimab. The DNA sequence is TGTGCCAGCAGTAGAACAGGGGAAGAGACCCAGTACTTC. Its protein is CASSRTGEETQYF.